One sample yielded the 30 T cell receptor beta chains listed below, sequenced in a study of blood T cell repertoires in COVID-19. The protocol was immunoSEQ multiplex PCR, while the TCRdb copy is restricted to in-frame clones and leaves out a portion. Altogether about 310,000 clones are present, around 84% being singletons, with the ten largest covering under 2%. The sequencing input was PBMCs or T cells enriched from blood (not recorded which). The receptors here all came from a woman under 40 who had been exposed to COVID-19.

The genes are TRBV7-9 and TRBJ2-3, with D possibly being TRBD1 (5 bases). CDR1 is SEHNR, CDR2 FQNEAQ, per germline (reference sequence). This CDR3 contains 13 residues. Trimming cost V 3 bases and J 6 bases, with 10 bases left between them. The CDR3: CASSFQGYDTQYF. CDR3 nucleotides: TGTGCCAGCAGCTTTCAGGGCTATGATACGCAGTATTTT.

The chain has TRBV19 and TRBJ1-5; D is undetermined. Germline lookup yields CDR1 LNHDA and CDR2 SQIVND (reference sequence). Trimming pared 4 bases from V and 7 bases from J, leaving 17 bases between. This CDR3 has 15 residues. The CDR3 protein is CASSTNAYPLQPQHF. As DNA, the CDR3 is TGTGCCAGTAGTACTAATGCTTATCCCCTCCAGCCCCAGCATTTT.

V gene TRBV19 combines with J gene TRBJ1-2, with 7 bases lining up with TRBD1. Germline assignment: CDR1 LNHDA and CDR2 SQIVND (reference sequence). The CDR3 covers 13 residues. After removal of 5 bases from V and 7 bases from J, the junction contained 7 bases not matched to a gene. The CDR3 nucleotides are TGTGCCAGTAGTCCAGACAGGGCGGCTGGCTACACCTTC. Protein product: CASSPDRAAGYTF.

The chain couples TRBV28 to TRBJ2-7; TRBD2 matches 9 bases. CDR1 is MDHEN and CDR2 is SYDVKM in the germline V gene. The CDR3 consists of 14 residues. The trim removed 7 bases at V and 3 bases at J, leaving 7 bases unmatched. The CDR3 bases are TGTGCCAGCAACCTAGCGGGAAGAAGCTACGAGCAGTACTTC. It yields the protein CASNLAGRSYEQYF.

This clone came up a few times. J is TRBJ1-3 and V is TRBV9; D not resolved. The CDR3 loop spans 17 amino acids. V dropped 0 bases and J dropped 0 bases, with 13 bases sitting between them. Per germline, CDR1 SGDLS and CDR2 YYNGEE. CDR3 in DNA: TGTGCCAGCAGCGTAGGCCACGGAGGGTACTCTGGAAACACCATATATTTT. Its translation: CASSVGHGGYSGNTIYF.

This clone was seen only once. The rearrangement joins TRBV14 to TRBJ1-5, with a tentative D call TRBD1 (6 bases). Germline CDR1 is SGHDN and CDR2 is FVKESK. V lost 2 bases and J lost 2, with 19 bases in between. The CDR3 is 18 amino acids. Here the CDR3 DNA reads TGTGCCAGCAGCCAAATTACCGGGACATCTTTTCGCAATCAGCCCCAGCATTTT. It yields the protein CASSQITGTSFRNQPQHF.

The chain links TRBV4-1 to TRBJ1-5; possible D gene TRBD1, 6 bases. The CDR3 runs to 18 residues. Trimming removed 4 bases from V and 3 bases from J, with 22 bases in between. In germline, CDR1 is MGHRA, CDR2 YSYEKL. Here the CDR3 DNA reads TGCGCCAGCAGCCTACAGGGTCGTGTAGGGGAACTCAATCAGCCCCAGCATTTT. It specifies CASSLQGRVGELNQPQHF.

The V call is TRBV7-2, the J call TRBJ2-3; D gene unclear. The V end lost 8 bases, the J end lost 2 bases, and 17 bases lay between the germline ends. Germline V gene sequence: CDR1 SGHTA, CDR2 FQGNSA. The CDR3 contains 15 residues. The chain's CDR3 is CASLSRRSLTDTQYF. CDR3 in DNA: TGTGCCAGCTTAAGTCGGCGGTCCCTCACAGATACGCAGTATTTT.

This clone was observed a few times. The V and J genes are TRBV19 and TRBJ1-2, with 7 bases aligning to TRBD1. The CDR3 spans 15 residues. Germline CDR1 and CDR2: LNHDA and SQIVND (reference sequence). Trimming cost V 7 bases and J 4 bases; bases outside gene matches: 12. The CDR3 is CASNRQGEVTYGYTF. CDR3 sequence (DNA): TGTGCCAGTAATAGGCAGGGGGAGGTAACCTATGGCTACACCTTC.

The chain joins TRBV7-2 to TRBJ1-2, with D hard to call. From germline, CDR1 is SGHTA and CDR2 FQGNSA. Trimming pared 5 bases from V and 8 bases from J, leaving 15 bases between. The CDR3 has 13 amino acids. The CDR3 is CASSMNGPWGYTF. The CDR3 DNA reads TGTGCCAGCAGCATGAATGGGCCTTGGGGCTACACCTTC.

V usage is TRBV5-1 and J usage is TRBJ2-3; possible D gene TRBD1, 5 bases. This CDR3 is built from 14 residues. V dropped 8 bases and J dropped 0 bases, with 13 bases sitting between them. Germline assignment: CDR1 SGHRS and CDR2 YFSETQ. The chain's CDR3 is CASKGALSTDTQYF. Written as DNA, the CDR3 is TGCGCCAGTAAAGGGGCACTTAGCACAGATACGCAGTATTTT. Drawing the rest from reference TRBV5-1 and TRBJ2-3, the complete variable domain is KAGVTQTPRYLIKTRGQQVTLSCSPISGHRSVSWYQQTPGQGLQFLFEYFSETQRNKGNFPGRFSGRQFSNSRSEMNVSTLELGDSALYLCASKGALSTDTQYFGPGTRLTVL.

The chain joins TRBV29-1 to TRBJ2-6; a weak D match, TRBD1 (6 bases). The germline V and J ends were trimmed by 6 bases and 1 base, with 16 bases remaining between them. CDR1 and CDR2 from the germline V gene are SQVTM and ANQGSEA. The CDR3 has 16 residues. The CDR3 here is CSVARDTDSGANVLTF. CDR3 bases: TGCAGCGTAGCCCGGGACACCGATTCTGGGGCCAACGTCCTGACTTTC.

The CDR3 DNA reads TGTGCCAGCAGGGGGACAGGGGCTGGAAACACCATATATTTT. It codes for CASRGTGAGNTIYF. V is TRBV6-5 and J is TRBJ1-3, with 10 bases matching TRBD1. Unmatched junction bases numbered 1, after V lost 6 bases and J lost 2 bases. CDR3 length: 14 amino acids. Germline-derived CDR1 and CDR2 are MNHEY and SVGAGI.

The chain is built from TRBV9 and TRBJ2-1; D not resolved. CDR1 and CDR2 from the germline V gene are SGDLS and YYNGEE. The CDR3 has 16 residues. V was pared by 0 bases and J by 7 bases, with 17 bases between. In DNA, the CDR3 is TGTGCCAGCAGCGTAGAAAGCGACCTAGGAAGGAATGAGCAGTTCTTC. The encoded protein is CASSVESDLGRNEQFF.

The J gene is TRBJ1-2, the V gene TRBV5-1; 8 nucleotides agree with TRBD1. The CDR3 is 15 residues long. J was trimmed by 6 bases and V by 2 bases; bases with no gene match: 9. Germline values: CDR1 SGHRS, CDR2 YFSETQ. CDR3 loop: CASSLEPQGEDGYTF. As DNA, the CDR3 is TGCGCCAGCAGCTTAGAGCCACAGGGGGAGGATGGCTACACCTTC.

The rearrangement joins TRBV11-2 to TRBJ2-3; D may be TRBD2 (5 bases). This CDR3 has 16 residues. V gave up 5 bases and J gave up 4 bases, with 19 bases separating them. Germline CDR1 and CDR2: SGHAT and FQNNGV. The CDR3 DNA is TGTGCCAGCAGCCCGCGTTCGGGTAGCGCTTCAGATACGCAGTATTTT. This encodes CASSPRSGSASDTQYF. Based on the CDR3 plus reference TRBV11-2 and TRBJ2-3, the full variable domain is EAGVAQSPRYKIIEKRQSVAFWCNPISGHATLYWYQQILGQGPKLLIQFQNNGVVDDSQLPKDRFSAERLKGVDSTLKIQPAKLEDSAVYLCASSPRSGSASDTQYFGPGTRLTVL.

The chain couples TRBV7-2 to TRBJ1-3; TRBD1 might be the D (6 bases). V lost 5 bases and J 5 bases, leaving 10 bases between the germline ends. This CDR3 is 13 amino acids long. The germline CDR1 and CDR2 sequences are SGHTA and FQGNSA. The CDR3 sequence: CASSVGQRNTIYF. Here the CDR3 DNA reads TGTGCCAGCAGCGTAGGACAGAGAAACACCATATATTTT.

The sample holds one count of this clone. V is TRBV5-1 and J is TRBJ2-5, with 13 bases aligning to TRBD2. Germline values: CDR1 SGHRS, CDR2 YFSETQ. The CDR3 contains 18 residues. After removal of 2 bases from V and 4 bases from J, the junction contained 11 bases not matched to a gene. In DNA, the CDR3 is TGCGCCAGCAGCTTAGGACTAGCGGGAGCTTTTGGGGGAGAGACCCAGTACTTC. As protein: CASSLGLAGAFGGETQYF.

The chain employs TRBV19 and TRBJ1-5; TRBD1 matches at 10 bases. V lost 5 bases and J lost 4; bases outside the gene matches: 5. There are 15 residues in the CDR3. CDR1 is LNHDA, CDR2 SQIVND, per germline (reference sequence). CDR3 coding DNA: TGTGCCAGTAGTGGGGACAGGGGTGGAAATCAGCCCCAGCATTTT. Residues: CASSGDRGGNQPQHF.

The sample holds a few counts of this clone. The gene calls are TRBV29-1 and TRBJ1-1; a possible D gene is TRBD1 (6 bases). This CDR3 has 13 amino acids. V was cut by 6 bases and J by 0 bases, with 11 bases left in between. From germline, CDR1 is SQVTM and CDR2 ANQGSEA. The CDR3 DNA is TGCAGCGTCAACAGGGAAATGAACACTGAAGCTTTCTTT. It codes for CSVNREMNTEAFF.

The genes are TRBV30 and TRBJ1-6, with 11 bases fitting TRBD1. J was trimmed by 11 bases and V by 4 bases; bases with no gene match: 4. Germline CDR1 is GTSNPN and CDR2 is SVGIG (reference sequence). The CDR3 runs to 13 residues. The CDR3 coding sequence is TGTGCCTGGATCGGACAGGGGGCCGCACCCCTCCACTTT. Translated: CAWIGQGAAPLHF.

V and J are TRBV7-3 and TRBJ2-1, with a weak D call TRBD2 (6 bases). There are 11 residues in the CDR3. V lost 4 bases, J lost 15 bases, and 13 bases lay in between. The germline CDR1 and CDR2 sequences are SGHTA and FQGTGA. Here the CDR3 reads CASSSGTGTFF. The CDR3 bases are TGTGCCAGCAGCTCAGGGACTGGGACGTTCTTC.

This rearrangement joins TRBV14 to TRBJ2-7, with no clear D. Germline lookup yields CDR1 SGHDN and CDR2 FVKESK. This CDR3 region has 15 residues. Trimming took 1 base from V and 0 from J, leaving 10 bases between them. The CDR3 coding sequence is TGTGCCAGCAGCCAAGCTATAACGTTCTCCTACGAGCAGTACTTC. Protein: CASSQAITFSYEQYF.

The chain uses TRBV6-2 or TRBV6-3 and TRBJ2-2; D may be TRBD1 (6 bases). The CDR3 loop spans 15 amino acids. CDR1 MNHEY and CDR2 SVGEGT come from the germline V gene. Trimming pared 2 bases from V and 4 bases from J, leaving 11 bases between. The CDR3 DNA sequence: TGTGCCAGCAGTTACAGGGGACAAATCACCGGGGAGCTGTTTTTT. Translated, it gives CASSYRGQITGELFF.

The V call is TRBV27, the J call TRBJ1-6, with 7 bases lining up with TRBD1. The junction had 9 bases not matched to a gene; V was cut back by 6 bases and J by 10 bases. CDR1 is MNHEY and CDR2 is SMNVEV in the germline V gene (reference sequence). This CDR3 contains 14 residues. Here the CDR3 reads CASRTGTADSPLHF. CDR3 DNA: TGTGCCAGCAGGACAGGGACAGCCGACTCACCCCTCCACTTT.

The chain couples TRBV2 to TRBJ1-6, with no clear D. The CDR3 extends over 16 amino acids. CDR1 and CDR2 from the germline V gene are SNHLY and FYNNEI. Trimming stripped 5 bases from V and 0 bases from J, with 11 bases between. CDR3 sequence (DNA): TGTGCCAGCAGTAGCACGGAGAGCTCCTATAATTCACCCCTCCACTTT. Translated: CASSSTESSYNSPLHF.

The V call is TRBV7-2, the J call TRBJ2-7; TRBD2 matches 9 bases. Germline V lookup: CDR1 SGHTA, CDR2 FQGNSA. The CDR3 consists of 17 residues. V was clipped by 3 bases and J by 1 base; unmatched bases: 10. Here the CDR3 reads CASSFRSGGAGSYEQYF. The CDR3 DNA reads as TGTGCCAGCAGCTTCCGTAGCGGGGGTGCCGGATCCTACGAGCAGTACTTC.

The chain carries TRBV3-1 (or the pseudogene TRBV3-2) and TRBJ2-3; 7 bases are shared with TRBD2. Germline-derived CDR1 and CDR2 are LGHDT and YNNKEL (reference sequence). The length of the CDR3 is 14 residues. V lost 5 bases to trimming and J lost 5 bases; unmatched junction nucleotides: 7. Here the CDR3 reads CASSFIGEGDTQYF. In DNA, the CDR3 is TGTGCCAGCAGCTTCATAGGGGAGGGAGATACGCAGTATTTT.

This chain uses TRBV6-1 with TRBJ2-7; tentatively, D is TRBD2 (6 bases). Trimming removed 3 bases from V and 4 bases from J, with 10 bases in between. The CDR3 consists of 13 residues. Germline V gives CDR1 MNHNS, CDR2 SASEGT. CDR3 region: CASSDGSSYEQYF. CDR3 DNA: TGTGCCAGCAGTGACGGGAGTTCTTACGAGCAGTACTTC.

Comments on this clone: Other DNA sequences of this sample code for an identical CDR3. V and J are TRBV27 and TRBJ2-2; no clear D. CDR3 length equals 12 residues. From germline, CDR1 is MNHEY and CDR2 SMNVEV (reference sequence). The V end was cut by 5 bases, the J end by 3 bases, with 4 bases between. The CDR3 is CASSLYTGELFF. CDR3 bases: TGTGCCAGCAGTCTGTACACCGGGGAGCTGTTTTTT.